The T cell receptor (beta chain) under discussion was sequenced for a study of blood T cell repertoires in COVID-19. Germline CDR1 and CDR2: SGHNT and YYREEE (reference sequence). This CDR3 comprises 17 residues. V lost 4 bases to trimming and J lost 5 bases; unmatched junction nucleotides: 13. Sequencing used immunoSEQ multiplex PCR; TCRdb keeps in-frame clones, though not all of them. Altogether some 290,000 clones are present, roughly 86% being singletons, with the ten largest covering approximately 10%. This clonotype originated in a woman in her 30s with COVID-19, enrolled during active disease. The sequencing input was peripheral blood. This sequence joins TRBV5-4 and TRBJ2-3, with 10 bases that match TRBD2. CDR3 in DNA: TGTGCCAGCAGCCCTCACCCCAGCGGGGGGGCCCAAGATACGCAGTATTTT. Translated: CASSPHPSGGAQDTQYF.